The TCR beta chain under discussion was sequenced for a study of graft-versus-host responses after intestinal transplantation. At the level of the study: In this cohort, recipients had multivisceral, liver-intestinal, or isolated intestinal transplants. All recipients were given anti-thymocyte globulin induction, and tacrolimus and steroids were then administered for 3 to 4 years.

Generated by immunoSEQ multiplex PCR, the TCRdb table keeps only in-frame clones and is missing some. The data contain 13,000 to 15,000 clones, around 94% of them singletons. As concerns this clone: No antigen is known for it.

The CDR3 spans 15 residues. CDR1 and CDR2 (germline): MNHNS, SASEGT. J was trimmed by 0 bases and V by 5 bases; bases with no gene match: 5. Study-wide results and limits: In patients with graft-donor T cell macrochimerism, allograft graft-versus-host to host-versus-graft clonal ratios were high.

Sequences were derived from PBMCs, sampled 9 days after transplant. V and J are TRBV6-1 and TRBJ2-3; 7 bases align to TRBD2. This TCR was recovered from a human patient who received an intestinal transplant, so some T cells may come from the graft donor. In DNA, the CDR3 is TGTGCCAGCAGTCTAGCGGTTTCTAGCACAGATACGCAGTATTTT. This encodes CASSLAVSSTDTQYF.